These 32 T cell receptor beta chains came from one sample sequenced in a study of response to subunit inactivated influenza vaccine. TCRdb re-analysed the RT-PCR reads in MiXCR, keeping a single row per CDR3 protein. The data contain hundreds of thousands of distinct CDR3 sequences, over 11% of them seen just once; the ten biggest clones take up approximately 6.5%. This sample comprised PBMCs from blood, obtained 14 days before vaccination. These receptors came from a middle-aged man who received an inactivated influenza vaccine.

The chain links TRBV6-5 to TRBJ2-1, with D maybe TRBD2 (6 bases). Germline CDR1 reads MNHEY; CDR2 reads SVGAGI. This CDR3 is 15 amino acids long. Between the trimmed V and J ends, which lost 3 bases and 2 bases, there was a span of 11 bases. The CDR3 sequence: CASSYLSGAYNEQFF. DNA for the CDR3: TGTGCCAGCAGTTATTTATCGGGAGCCTACAATGAGCAGTTCTTC.

This clonotype appeared a few times. The chain couples TRBV25-1 to TRBJ2-1, with TRBD2 identical over 16 bases. This CDR3 contains 16 residues. Germline-derived CDR1 and CDR2 are MGHDK and SYGVNS. V lost 4 bases and J lost 16; bases outside the gene matches: 13. Here the CDR3 DNA reads TGTGCCAGCAGTGCCTCCGGGACTAGCGGGAGGGCCATCGCTTTCTTC. Encoded protein: CASSASGTSGRAIAFF.

This clonotype was counted between two and nine times. The V gene is TRBV3-1, the J gene TRBJ2-1, with a tentative D call TRBD2 (6 bases). CDR1 and CDR2 (germline): LGHDT, YNNKEL (reference sequence). The V end lost 5 bases, the J end lost 7 bases, and 12 bases lay between the germline ends. The CDR3 covers 13 residues. This chain's CDR3 is CASSLAALNEQFF. As DNA, the CDR3 is TGTGCCAGCAGCTTAGCGGCGCTGAATGAGCAGTTCTTC.

J is TRBJ1-3 and V is TRBV12-3 or TRBV12-4, with D possibly being TRBD1 (6 bases). The CDR3 length is 18 residues. V lost 3 bases and J lost 0, with 18 bases in between. The CDR3 DNA is TGTGCCAGCAGTTTCGGGGACACGGCTCTAAACTCTGGAAACACCATATATTTT. Translated: CASSFGDTALNSGNTIYF.

Only a few counts were recorded for this clonotype. The chain links TRBV5-1 to TRBJ1-6; D ambiguous. Germline V CDR1 and CDR2: SGHRS, YFSETQ. The CDR3 spans 18 residues. Between the trimmed V and J ends, which lost 5 bases and 11 bases, there was a span of 29 bases. The DNA of the CDR3 is TGCGCCAGCAGATATACCTTAGCGGGCCAAGAATTACGAACACCCCTCCACTTT. Translating gives CASRYTLAGQELRTPLHF.

This clonotype was observed a few times. This chain links TRBV4-3 with TRBJ1-1; TRBD1 matches 7 bases. V dropped 4 bases and J dropped 5; count of bases not matched to a gene: 10. Germline CDR1 is LGHNA and CDR2 is YSLEER. The CDR3 totals 15 residues. The CDR3 loop reads CASSPDSGGGTEAFF. As DNA, the CDR3 is TGCGCCAGCAGCCCTGACTCAGGGGGAGGGACTGAAGCTTTCTTT.

This clonotype was picked up a small number of times. The chain joins TRBV12-5 to TRBJ1-5; the D gene is possibly TRBD1 (6 bases). Per germline, CDR1 LGHNT and CDR2 FRNRAP. The CDR3 spans 14 residues. V was cut by 7 bases and J by 2 bases, with 12 bases left in between. CDR3 protein: CASDTGGRNQPQHF. The CDR3 coding sequence is TGTGCTAGTGACACGGGGGGCCGCAATCAGCCCCAGCATTTT.

This clonotype was counted between two and nine times. The V gene is TRBV18, the J gene TRBJ1-1; D perhaps matches TRBD1 (6 bases). V was clipped by 0 bases and J by 5 bases, with 13 bases between them. The CDR3 extends over 15 amino acids. Germline lookup yields CDR1 KGHSH and CDR2 LQKENI. In DNA, the CDR3 is TGTGCCAGCTCACCACCTCCAACAGGGAAGACTGAAGCTTTCTTT. Translating it yields CASSPPPTGKTEAFF.

This clonotype has just a few counts. The J gene is TRBJ2-1, the V gene TRBV9, with 9 positions matching TRBD2. The J segment lost 10 bases and the V segment lost 0 bases, leaving 17 bases of the junction unmatched. The CDR3 loop spans 18 amino acids. Germline assignment: CDR1 SGDLS and CDR2 YYNGEE. CDR3 loop: CASSVDPRPGLASDEQFF. The CDR3 DNA is TGTGCCAGCAGCGTAGACCCCCGCCCGGGACTAGCATCTGACGAGCAGTTCTTC.

This clonotype was seen a few times. The DNA for the CDR3 is TGTGCCAGCAGCTTAGCCGACGGAGGACAAGGGGTGTACGAGCAGTACTTC. Translated: CASSLADGGQGVYEQYF. The J gene is TRBJ2-7, the V gene TRBV7-6; D could derive from TRBD1 or TRBD2 (5 bases each). The CDR3 loop spans 17 amino acids. Trimming took 0 bases from V and 4 from J, leaving 19 bases between them. CDR1 and CDR2 (germline): SGHVS, FNYEAQ.

The chain uses TRBV4-3 and TRBJ2-2; 9 bases are shared with TRBD1. This CDR3 contains 16 residues. Germline CDR1 LGHNA, CDR2 YSLEER. J was trimmed by 3 bases and V by 8 bases; bases with no gene match: 10. The CDR3 nucleotides read TGCGCCAGCTCAAAGACAGGGGGGGTTTACACCGGGGAGCTGTTTTTT. Protein sequence: CASSKTGGVYTGELFF.

The chain carries TRBV7-2 and TRBJ1-1; D might be TRBD1 (6 bases). This CDR3 has 14 amino acids. CDR1 is SGHTA, CDR2 FQGNSA, per germline. Deletions cut 5 bases from V and 4 bases from J, with 14 bases between. CDR3 loop: CASSQGHSVTEAFF. CDR3 sequence (DNA): TGTGCCAGCAGCCAGGGACATTCTGTCACTGAAGCTTTCTTT.

The rearrangement joins TRBV12-3 or TRBV12-4 to TRBJ2-3, with D possibly being TRBD1 (6 bases). The CDR3 is made up of 15 amino acids. Trimming took 3 bases from V and 5 from J, leaving 15 bases between them. DNA for the CDR3: TGTGCCAGCAGTTTTTCAGGGGAAGGAGGAGATACGCAGTATTTT. Its protein product is CASSFSGEGGDTQYF.

The CDR3 sequence: CASTPTSGGSNTQYF. The CDR3 bases are TGTGCCAGCACCCCGACTAGCGGGGGCTCGAATACGCAGTATTTT. V and J are TRBV12-3 or TRBV12-4 and TRBJ2-3; TRBD2 aligns across 12 bases. With 7 bases clipped from V and 7 bases from J, the junction kept 9 bases outside the gene matches. The CDR3 extends over 15 amino acids.

A few counts support this clonotype. This chain links TRBV4-1 with TRBJ2-1; D call uncertain. Germline V CDR1 and CDR2: MGHRA, YSYEKL. The CDR3 runs 15 residues. V dropped 1 base and J dropped 6 bases, with 13 bases sitting between them. For the CDR3, the DNA is TGCGCCAGCAGCCAAGGACAAGTTAGAGGCAATGAGCAGTTCTTC. As protein: CASSQGQVRGNEQFF.

The J gene is TRBJ2-2, the V gene TRBV24-1; D gene ambiguous. The CDR3 spans 16 residues. CDR1 and CDR2 (germline): KGHDR, SFDVKD. The V gene lost 5 bases and the J gene lost 1 base, with 13 bases spanning the gap. For the CDR3, the DNA is TGTGCCACCAGTGGCCCGCGTCAGAGGAACACCGGGGAGCTGTTTTTT. Translation gives CATSGPRQRNTGELFF.

This chain joins TRBV2 and TRBJ1-1, with D perhaps matching TRBD1 (5 bases). CDR1 and CDR2 from the germline V gene are SNHLY and FYNNEI. The CDR3 is 13 amino acids. The V and J ends lost 3 bases and 4 bases respectively, with 9 bases between them. The CDR3 sequence: CASSDREVTEAFF. The CDR3 region has the DNA TGTGCCAGCAGTGACAGGGAGGTCACTGAAGCTTTCTTT.

V usage is TRBV4-3 and J usage is TRBJ2-4, with D hard to call. The CDR3 is 13 residues long. The germline V gene encodes CDR1 LGHNA and CDR2 YSLEER. V was pared by 0 bases and J by 7 bases, with 7 bases between. The CDR3 DNA sequence: TGCGCCAGCAGCCAAGACAAGGCGAACATTCAGTACTTC. Protein product: CASSQDKANIQYF.

This clonotype showed up just once. The rearrangement links TRBV7-9 to TRBJ1-2, with D possibly TRBD1 on 6 matching bases. The V gene's germline CDR1 is SEHNR and CDR2 FQNEAQ (reference sequence). The CDR3 spans 15 residues. Trimming removed 5 bases from V and 2 bases from J, with 15 bases in between. As DNA, the CDR3 is TGTGCCAGCAGCCAACCGGGGGGCGGGAACTATGGCTACACCTTC. It specifies CASSQPGGGNYGYTF.

This clonotype has at least ten counts. The V gene is TRBV6-2 or TRBV6-3, the J gene TRBJ1-2; D remains ambiguous. CDR3 length equals 13 residues. Germline-derived CDR1 and CDR2 are MNHEY and SVGEGT. V lost 4 bases and J 6 bases, leaving 12 bases between the germline ends. CDR3 bases: TGTGCCAGCAGTTGGGCGTCGGGTAATGGCTACACCTTC. Translation: CASSWASGNGYTF.

This clonotype has a handful of counts. The chain is built from TRBV10-2 and TRBJ1-5; D is unclear. Per germline, CDR1 WSHSY and CDR2 SAAADI. This CDR3 is 16 amino acids long. Deletions cut 0 bases from V and 4 bases from J, with 13 bases between. The CDR3 DNA is TGCGCCAGCAGTGAGTCGAAGGGCAGCCTGAATCAGCCCCAGCATTTT. Translation gives CASSESKGSLNQPQHF.

In its sample, this clonotype was seen a few times. This chain uses TRBV7-2 with TRBJ2-2; D is possibly TRBD1 or TRBD2 (6 bases each). Trimming shortened V by 6 bases and J by 4 bases, and 15 bases separated the two germline ends. The length of the CDR3 is 15 residues. In germline, CDR1 is SGHTA, CDR2 FQGNSA. The DNA for the CDR3 is TGTGCCAGCAGTTTTATGGGGGGCATCACCGGGGAGCTGTTTTTT. Translation gives CASSFMGGITGELFF.

The CDR3 sequence: CASRDSLSNQPQHF. The CDR3 coding sequence is TGTGCCAGCAGGGACAGTCTCAGCAATCAGCCCCAGCATTTT. V usage is TRBV12-3 or TRBV12-4 and J usage is TRBJ1-5; possible D gene TRBD1, 6 bases. CDR3 length equals 14 residues. V lost 6 bases, J lost 1 base, and 10 bases lay in between.

Points on this clonotype: No conserved phenylalanine or tryptophan ends this CDR3, so it is likely a read error. V is TRBV7-8 and J is TRBJ1-4; D gene ambiguous. Germline lookup yields CDR1 SGHVS and CDR2 FQNEAQ. CDR3 length: 15 amino acids. Trimming stripped 5 bases from V and 7 bases from J, with 17 bases between. The DNA for the CDR3 is TGTGCCAGCAGCAGACGGACGGCCGCCACTGAAAAACTGTTTTTG. It yields the protein CASSRRTAATEKLFL.

V is TRBV24-1 and J is TRBJ2-1; TRBD1 agrees at 10 bases. V gave up 4 bases and J gave up 6 bases; unmatched junction bases: 5. The CDR3 is made up of 15 amino acids. CDR1 is KGHDR, CDR2 SFDVKD, per germline. Here the CDR3 DNA reads TGTGCCACCAGTGAGCCCGGGACAGGGGTCAATGAGCAGTTCTTC. Encoded protein: CATSEPGTGVNEQFF.

This clonotype was seen a few times. The rearrangement uses TRBV15 and TRBJ2-3, with TRBD1 identical over 7 bases. V was clipped by 10 bases and J by 4 bases; unmatched bases: 8. CDR3 length: 13 amino acids. Per the germline V gene, CDR1 is LNHNV and CDR2 is YYDKDF (reference sequence). The CDR3 sequence is CAIQDRVADTQYF. The CDR3 region has the DNA TGTGCCATCCAAGACAGGGTAGCAGATACGCAGTATTTT.

Details on this clonotype: Because it lacks the conserved phenylalanine or tryptophan at the end, this CDR3 is likely a read error. V usage is TRBV5-5 and J usage is TRBJ1-5, with D uncertain. CDR3 length: 14 amino acids. Germline CDR1 SGHKS, CDR2 YYEKEE (reference sequence). The V end was cut by 0 bases, the J end by 0 bases, with 4 bases between. The CDR3 loop reads CASSLGSSNQPQHY. The CDR3 nucleotides read TGTGCCAGCAGCTTGGGGTCTAGCAATCAGCCCCAGCATTAT.

CDR3 nucleotides: TGCGCCAGCAGCACCCTAGGCACCCACACTGAAGCTTTCTTT. Its translation: CASSTLGTHTEAFF. The rearrangement joins TRBV5-1 to TRBJ1-1, with D uncertain. CDR1 and CDR2 (germline): SGHRS, YFSETQ. There are 14 residues in the CDR3. Trimming pared 4 bases from V and 3 bases from J, leaving 13 bases between.

A few counts support this clonotype. The chain couples TRBV12-3 or TRBV12-4 to TRBJ2-7; 7 nucleotides match TRBD2. The CDR3 is 12 amino acids. Germline trimming cut 3 bases from V and 9 bases from J; bases unmatched to any gene: 5. CDR3 DNA sequence: TGTGCCAGCAGTTTTTCGGCGGGGGTGCAGTACTTC. Translating it yields CASSFSAGVQYF.

This clonotype was counted between two and nine times. V is TRBV9 and J is TRBJ1-5, with 10 bases aligning to TRBD1. Germline CDR1 SGDLS, CDR2 YYNGEE. The CDR3 length is 14 residues. After removal of 3 bases from V and 9 bases from J, the junction contained 6 bases not matched to a gene. CDR3 sequence: CASSAGTGDWPQHF. In DNA form, the CDR3 reads TGTGCCAGCAGCGCAGGGACAGGGGACTGGCCCCAGCATTTT.

In this sample, this clonotype turned up many times. V is TRBV5-1 and J is TRBJ2-1, with D possibly TRBD2 on 6 matching bases. The CDR3 extends over 13 amino acids. CDR1 and CDR2 from the germline V gene are SGHRS and YFSETQ. Trimming removed 4 bases from V and 7 bases from J, with 12 bases in between. CDR3 loop: CASSPGTVNEQFF. CDR3 in DNA: TGCGCCAGCAGCCCCGGGACTGTAAATGAGCAGTTCTTC. Drawing the rest from reference TRBV5-1 and TRBJ2-1, the complete variable domain is KAGVTQTPRYLIKTRGQQVTLSCSPISGHRSVSWYQQTPGQGLQFLFEYFSETQRNKGNFPGRFSGRQFSNSRSEMNVSTLELGDSALYLCASSPGTVNEQFFGPGTRLTVL.

A few counts support this clonotype. The V call is TRBV2, the J call TRBJ1-1; TRBD1 aligns across 9 bases. After removal of 10 bases from V and 0 bases from J, the junction contained 6 bases not matched to a gene. Germline V gene data show CDR1 as SNHLY and CDR2 as FYNNEI. This CDR3 is built from 14 residues. The CDR3 region is CATERDRVNTEAFF. The CDR3 DNA reads as TGTGCCACCGAAAGGGACAGGGTGAACACTGAAGCTTTCTTT.